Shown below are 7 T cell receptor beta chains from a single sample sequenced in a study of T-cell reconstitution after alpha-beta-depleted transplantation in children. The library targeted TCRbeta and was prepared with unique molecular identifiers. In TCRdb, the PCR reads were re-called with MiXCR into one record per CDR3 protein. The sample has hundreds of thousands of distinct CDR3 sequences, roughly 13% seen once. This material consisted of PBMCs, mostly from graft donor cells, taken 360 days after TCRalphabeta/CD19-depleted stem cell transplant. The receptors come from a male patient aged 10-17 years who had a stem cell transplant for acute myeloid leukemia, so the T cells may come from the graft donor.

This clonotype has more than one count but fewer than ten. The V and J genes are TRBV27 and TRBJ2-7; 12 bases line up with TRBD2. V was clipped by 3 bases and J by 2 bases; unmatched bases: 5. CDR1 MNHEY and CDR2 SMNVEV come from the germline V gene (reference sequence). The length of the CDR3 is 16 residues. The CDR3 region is CASSFGLAGGPYEQYF. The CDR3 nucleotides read TGTGCCAGCAGTTTCGGCCTAGCGGGAGGGCCCTACGAGCAGTACTTC.

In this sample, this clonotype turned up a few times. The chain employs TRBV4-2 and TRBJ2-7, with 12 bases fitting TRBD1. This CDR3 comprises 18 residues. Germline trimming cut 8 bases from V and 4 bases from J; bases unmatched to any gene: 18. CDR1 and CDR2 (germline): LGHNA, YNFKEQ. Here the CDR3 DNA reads TGTGCCAGCGGCCGGGACAGGGGGCGATTTAGGGTGGATTACGAGCAGTACTTC. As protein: CASGRDRGRFRVDYEQYF.

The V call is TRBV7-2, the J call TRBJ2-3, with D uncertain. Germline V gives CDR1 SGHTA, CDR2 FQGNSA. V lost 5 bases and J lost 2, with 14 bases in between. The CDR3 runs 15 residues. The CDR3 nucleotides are TGTGCCAGCAGCAACCGACGATCCCACACAGATACGCAGTATTTT. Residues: CASSNRRSHTDTQYF.

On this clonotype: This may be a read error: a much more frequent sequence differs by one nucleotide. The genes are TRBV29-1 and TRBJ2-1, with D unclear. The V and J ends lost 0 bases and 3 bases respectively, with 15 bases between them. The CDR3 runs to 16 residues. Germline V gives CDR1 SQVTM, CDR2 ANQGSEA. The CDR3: CSVEDLSSVCYNEQFF. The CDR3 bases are TGCAGCGTTGAAGATCTATCTAGTGTGTGCTACAATGAGCAGTTCTTC.

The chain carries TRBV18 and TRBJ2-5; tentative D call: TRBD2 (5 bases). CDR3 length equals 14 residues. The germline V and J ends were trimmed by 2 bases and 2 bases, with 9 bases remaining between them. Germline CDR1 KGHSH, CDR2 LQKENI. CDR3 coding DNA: TGTGCCAGCTCACCAAAGCGGCCTCAAGAGACCCAGTACTTC. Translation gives CASSPKRPQETQYF.

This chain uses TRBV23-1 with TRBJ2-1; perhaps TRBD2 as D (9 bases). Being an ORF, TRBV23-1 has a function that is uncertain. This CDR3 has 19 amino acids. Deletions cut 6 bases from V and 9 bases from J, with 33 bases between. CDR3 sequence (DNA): TGCGCCAGCAGCGGAGGACAGGGAGATGTTAGCGGGAGCCTAGGTGAGCAGTTCTTC. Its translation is CASSGGQGDVSGSLGEQFF.

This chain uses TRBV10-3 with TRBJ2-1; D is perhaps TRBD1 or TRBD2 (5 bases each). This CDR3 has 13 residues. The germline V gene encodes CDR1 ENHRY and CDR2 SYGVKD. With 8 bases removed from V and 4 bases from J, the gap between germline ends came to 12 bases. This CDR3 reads CAILGTNYNEQFF. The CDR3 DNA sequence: TGTGCCATCCTAGGGACCAATTACAATGAGCAGTTCTTC.